Listed below are T cell receptor beta chains from one sample, sequenced in a study of blood T cell repertoires in COVID-19. Sequenced by immunoSEQ multiplex PCR; TCRdb stores in-frame clones only, minus some. This repertoire shows roughly 230,000 clones, 80% to 90% found once; its top ten account for about 4%. The source material was peripheral blood. All receptors derive from a man aged 50 to 60 with acute or convalescent COVID-19. The CDR3 runs from the conserved cysteine through the conserved F or W. The order of the fields is V gene, D gene, CDR3 protein. A D gene is named only where the DNA matches it firmly.

v_gene: TRBV9
d_gene: TRBD2
CDR3aa: CASSPSGGYTGELFF

v_gene: TRBV14
d_gene: TRBD2
CDR3aa: CASSPTAGEIEQYF

v_gene: TRBV28
d_gene: TRBD1
CDR3aa: CASRPPRVGLSQGAANYGYTF

v_gene: TRBV23-1
d_gene: NA
CDR3aa: CASSQSVRQQPSRSNQPQHF

v_gene: TRBV5-4
d_gene: NA
CDR3aa: CASSLVGQGRNSPLHF

v_gene: TRBV12-3/TRBV12-4
d_gene: NA
CDR3aa: CASRWGPYGYTF

v_gene: TRBV6-2/TRBV6-3
d_gene: NA
CDR3aa: CASSRRVPYEQYF

v_gene: TRBV2
d_gene: NA
CDR3aa: CASSEGRLNQPQHF

v_gene: TRBV9
d_gene: TRBD1
CDR3aa: CASSKTGGMETQYF

v_gene: TRBV9
d_gene: TRBD1
CDR3aa: CASSTQGATDTQYF

v_gene: TRBV6-5
d_gene: NA
CDR3aa: CASSFLQGTEAFF

v_gene: TRBV6-2/TRBV6-3
d_gene: TRBD1
CDR3aa: CASSPGQGPYGYTF

v_gene: TRBV29-1
d_gene: NA
CDR3aa: CSVGENSPLHF

v_gene: TRBV7-2
d_gene: NA
CDR3aa: CASSLDSFNYGYTF

v_gene: TRBV30
d_gene: TRBD1
CDR3aa: CAWSVGDKYRGGNTIYF

v_gene: TRBV5-1
d_gene: TRBD1
CDR3aa: CASSLGGQHNEQFF

v_gene: TRBV10-3
d_gene: NA
CDR3aa: CAISRVNTEAFF

v_gene: TRBV7-2
d_gene: NA
CDR3aa: CASSLGAKTYEQYF

v_gene: TRBV7-6
d_gene: NA
CDR3aa: CASSLVIGRAFTDTQYF

v_gene: TRBV5-1
d_gene: NA
CDR3aa: CASSSTGLEAFF

v_gene: TRBV11-2
d_gene: NA
CDR3aa: CASSLSEGTEAFF

v_gene: TRBV9
d_gene: TRBD1
CDR3aa: CASSADRGPQETQYF

v_gene: TRBV15
d_gene: TRBD1
CDR3aa: CATSRMPRDRVGGYTF

v_gene: TRBV11-3
d_gene: NA
CDR3aa: CASSSERNSPLHF

v_gene: TRBV5-1
d_gene: TRBD1
CDR3aa: CASSPSSRGPYEKLFF

v_gene: TRBV10-3
d_gene: TRBD1
CDR3aa: CAISTDGTGWGTDTQYF

v_gene: TRBV3-1/TRBV3-2
d_gene: NA
CDR3aa: CASSQLTEAFF

v_gene: TRBV11-2
d_gene: TRBD2
CDR3aa: CASSPGGPKQFF

v_gene: TRBV6-5
d_gene: NA
CDR3aa: CASTRSGDQPQHF

v_gene: TRBV30
d_gene: TRBD1
CDR3aa: CAWSVQGVAFF

v_gene: TRBV10-3
d_gene: NA
CDR3aa: CAIRRDINYGYTF

v_gene: TRBV5-8
d_gene: TRBD1
CDR3aa: CASSIPGGWKAFF

v_gene: TRBV28
d_gene: TRBD1
CDR3aa: CASSQDRTLGNQPQHF

v_gene: TRBV10-3
d_gene: NA
CDR3aa: CAISGGFGLSYEQYF

v_gene: TRBV5-1
d_gene: TRBD1
CDR3aa: CASSMGTGLYYGYTF

v_gene: TRBV10-1
d_gene: TRBD2
CDR3aa: CASSESIREAYEQYF